This T cell receptor (beta chain) was obtained from a study of blood T cells in healthy people across ages. Study-wide results and limits: The long-lived group displayed more naive CD4+ cells, plus higher diversity, than the aged donors did.

The individuals who served as donors were healthy Caucasians living in Russia, aged roughly 6 to 95. As to this clonotype: The antigen is undetermined.

Together with a sample-barcoded 5' primer, a J-beta primer mix was included in a second PCR lasting about 7 to 11 cycles. Each sample yielded at least 2.5 million CDR3-containing paired-end reads. TCRdb itself ran the 5' RACE reads through MiXCR, one entry per CDR3 protein. The sample carries more than 550,000 distinct CDR3 sequences, 20% to 25% recorded once. Per germline, CDR1 MNHNS and CDR2 SASEGT. V was trimmed by 10 bases and J by 9 bases, leaving 21 bases between them. The CDR3 spans 13 residues. The sequence came from a man aged 65 to 85 in good health. The rearrangement joins TRBV6-1 to TRBJ2-5; D perhaps matches TRBD1 (5 bases). Material: blood. The DNA for the CDR3 is TGTGCCATCCCTCGTGGGCAGGGAAAACCCCAGTACTTC. It encodes CAIPRGQGKPQYF.